This TCR beta chain was documented in a study of blood T cells in healthy people across ages. Combining a sample-barcoded 5' primer with a J-beta primer mix, a second PCR ran for roughly 7 to 11 cycles. One entry per CDR3 protein, called by TCRdb with MiXCR from the 5' RACE reads. The sample records some 930,000 distinct CDR3 sequences, just under 30% being singletons. This clonotype was found a few times. Per sample, no less than 5 micrograms of total RNA were extracted. V was clipped by 5 bases and J by 2 bases; unmatched bases: 6. CDR1 is DFQATT, CDR2 SNEGSKA, per germline (reference sequence). This CDR3 contains 14 residues. The sample also formed part of further work on T cells of mothers and their children. That investigation notes: Donors were three healthy Caucasian mothers and their six children.

Sequencing input: blood. This receptor was obtained from a woman between 40 and 55 years old in good health. The chain is built from TRBV20-1 and TRBJ1-1, with 9 bases identical to TRBD1. CDR3 in DNA: TGCAGTGCTGCTCCGGGACAGGGTAACACTGAAGCTTTCTTT. Translating it yields CSAAPGQGNTEAFF.